This passage covers 29 T cell receptor beta chains from one sample sequenced in a study of blood T cell repertoires in COVID-19. Produced via immunoSEQ multiplex PCR; TCRdb's table is partial and in-frame only. Of roughly 160,000 clones in the sample, 60% to 85% were seen once. Input material: peripheral blood. These receptors were obtained from an older woman with COVID-19, enrolled during active disease.

The V and J genes are TRBV28 and TRBJ1-4; no reliable D call. The CDR3 is 15 residues long. CDR1 and CDR2 (germline): MDHEN, SYDVKM. Trimming cost V 6 bases and J 2 bases, with 13 bases left between them. CDR3 sequence: CASRIKGVTNEKLFF. The CDR3 bases are TGTGCCAGCAGAATTAAGGGAGTCACTAATGAAAAACTGTTTTTT. The full variable domain, its missing parts supplied by reference TRBV28 and TRBJ1-4, is DVKVTQSSRYLVKRTGEKVFLECVQDMDHENMFWYRQDPGLGLRLIYFSYDVKMKEKGDIPEGYSVSREKKERFSLILESASTNQTSMYLCASRIKGVTNEKLFFGSGTQLSVL.

The chain links TRBV12-3 or TRBV12-4 to TRBJ2-3; D is unclear. This CDR3 has 11 amino acids. V was cut by 7 bases and J by 2 bases, with 4 bases left in between. The CDR3 region has the DNA TGTGCCAGCACCAACACAGATACGCAGTATTTT. Amino acids: CASTNTDTQYF.

The chain links TRBV4-2 to TRBJ1-4; D possibly corresponds to TRBD1 (6 bases). Germline lookup yields CDR1 LGHNA and CDR2 YNFKEQ. The CDR3 is 16 amino acids. Trimming removed 1 base at V and 1 base at J, with 10 bases between. CDR3 in DNA: TGTGCCAGCAGCCAAGTCCCAGGGGTAACTAATGAAAAACTGTTTTTT. Its protein product is CASSQVPGVTNEKLFF.

The chain carries TRBV30 and TRBJ1-1; a weak D match, TRBD1 (5 bases). This CDR3 region has 11 residues. V dropped 4 bases and J dropped 9 bases, with 12 bases sitting between them. Germline CDR1 GTSNPN, CDR2 SVGIG (reference sequence). CDR3 nucleotide sequence: TGTGCCTGGAATAGGGGCTTACAAGCTTTCTTT. Translating it yields CAWNRGLQAFF.

Only one count was recorded for this clone. The chain is built from TRBV18 and TRBJ1-6, with TRBD1 matching over 9 bases. The CDR3 sequence is 18 residues long. CDR1 KGHSH and CDR2 LQKENI come from the germline V gene. With V trimmed by 3 bases and J by 6 bases, 12 bases remained unmatched. The CDR3, as DNA: TGTGCCAGCTCACCGCTACCACGGACAGGGGAGGGTAATTCACCCCTCCACTTT. Translating gives CASSPLPRTGEGNSPLHF.

The CDR3 DNA is TGTGCCAGCAGCCTGGGCCCGAACACCGGGGAGCTGTTTTTT. This gives the protein CASSLGPNTGELFF. This chain links TRBV11-3 with TRBJ2-2; D not certain. V was cut by 5 bases and J by 0 bases, with 7 bases left in between. Germline V gene lookup returns CDR1 SGHNT and CDR2 YENEEA. The CDR3 is 14 amino acids.

The chain employs TRBV6-2 or TRBV6-3 and TRBJ1-2; unclear D gene. The germline V gene has CDR1 MNHEY and CDR2 SVGEGT. CDR3 length: 13 residues. Trimming took 5 bases from V and 4 from J, leaving 11 bases between them. The CDR3 nucleotides are TGTGCCAGCAGTCCCCAGACTATCTATGGCTACACCTTC. This translates into CASSPQTIYGYTF.

The chain combines TRBV19 with TRBJ2-2; tentative D call: TRBD2 (5 bases). Trimming stripped 4 bases from V and 1 base from J, with 10 bases between. Germline CDR1 is LNHDA and CDR2 is SQIVND (reference sequence). CDR3 length equals 15 residues. CDR3 amino acids: CASSNGDRNTGELFF. CDR3 sequence (DNA): TGTGCCAGTAGTAACGGGGATAGGAACACCGGGGAGCTGTTTTTT.

The V gene is TRBV10-3, the J gene TRBJ2-3; TRBD2 matches at 13 bases. The V segment lost 4 bases and the J segment 0 bases; nucleotides outside the gene matches: 7. CDR1 ENHRY and CDR2 SYGVKD come from the germline V gene. There are 18 residues in the CDR3. In DNA, the CDR3 is TGTGCCATCAGTGGAACTAGCGGGAGGGCCTCGAGCACAGATACGCAGTATTTT. Encoded protein: CAISGTSGRASSTDTQYF.

This clone was seen only a few times. The chain joins TRBV6-2 or TRBV6-3 to TRBJ1-5; D unresolved. Trimming took 0 bases from V and 2 from J, leaving 17 bases between them. The CDR3 spans 18 residues. CDR1 and CDR2 from the germline V gene are MNHEY and SVGEGT. The CDR3 coding sequence is TGTGCCAGCAGTTACTCGAAGTTCCAGTCCGGGGGCAATCAGCCCCAGCATTTT. It encodes CASSYSKFQSGGNQPQHF.

The rearrangement joins TRBV14 to TRBJ2-1, with D perhaps TRBD1 (5 bases). CDR1 and CDR2 (germline): SGHDN, FVKESK. V was clipped by 4 bases and J by 0 bases, with 13 bases between them. The CDR3 runs to 16 residues. DNA of the CDR3: TGTGCCAGCAGCCTAAGACTGGGGCGCTCCTACAATGAGCAGTTCTTC. Translating it yields CASSLRLGRSYNEQFF.

This clone has just a few counts. The chain recombines TRBV27 with TRBJ2-3; 8 nucleotides align to TRBD2. Germline CDR1 and CDR2: MNHEY and SMNVEV (reference sequence). With 0 bases clipped from V and 4 bases from J, the junction kept 15 bases outside the gene matches. The CDR3 is 19 residues long. For the CDR3, the DNA is TGTGCCAGCAGTTTATCAAGGACTAGCTCATGGGGCCCACCAGATACGCAGTATTTT. Protein: CASSLSRTSSWGPPDTQYF.

The CDR3: CASSPRENYGYTF. The CDR3 nucleotides read TGTGCCAGCAGTCCCCGGGAGAACTATGGCTACACCTTC. The chain employs TRBV6-2 or TRBV6-3 and TRBJ1-2; D gene ambiguous. The CDR3 runs to 13 residues. Between the trimmed V and J ends, which lost 5 bases and 2 bases, there was a span of 9 bases. The germline V gene encodes CDR1 MNHEY and CDR2 SVGEGT.

This chain joins TRBV6-2 or TRBV6-3 and TRBJ2-3, with 14 bases lining up with TRBD2. The CDR3 sequence is 17 residues long. Germline lookup yields CDR1 MNHEY and CDR2 SVGEGT. Germline trimming cut 0 bases from V and 5 bases from J; bases unmatched to any gene: 4. DNA for the CDR3: TGTGCCAGCAGTTACTCCGGACTAGCGGGGGGCCAAGATACGCAGTATTTT. This translates into CASSYSGLAGGQDTQYF.

This clone was detected only once. The chain carries TRBV30 and TRBJ2-3; D may be TRBD1 (6 bases). Germline V gene data show CDR1 as GTSNPN and CDR2 as SVGIG (reference sequence). V lost 1 base to trimming and J lost 2 bases, with 10 bases between them. There are 14 residues in the CDR3. The DNA of the CDR3 is TGTGCCTGGAGTGGTGACAGGTTCACAGATACGCAGTATTTT. Translation gives CAWSGDRFTDTQYF.

The chain couples TRBV19 to TRBJ2-3; the match to TRBD2 covers 9 bases. V was clipped by 3 bases and J by 2 bases; unmatched bases: 3. Germline-derived CDR1 and CDR2 are LNHDA and SQIVND (reference sequence). The CDR3 is made up of 15 amino acids. The CDR3 region is CASSIASGTTDTQYF. The CDR3 DNA sequence: TGTGCCAGTAGTATCGCTAGCGGGACCACAGATACGCAGTATTTT.

The genes are TRBV25-1 and TRBJ2-5; D is undetermined. Trimming left V 2 bases short and J 3 bases short, with 13 bases between. The CDR3 has 15 residues. Germline loops: CDR1 MGHDK, CDR2 SYGVNS. CDR3 sequence (DNA): TGTGCCAGCAGTGAAGGAGAACGGGTGAAAGAGACCCAGTACTTC. Its translation is CASSEGERVKETQYF.

The genes are TRBV28 and TRBJ1-5; TRBD1 matches 7 bases. CDR3 size: 18 residues. The germline V gene encodes CDR1 MDHEN and CDR2 SYDVKM. J was trimmed by 2 bases and V by 5 bases; bases with no gene match: 15. In DNA form, the CDR3 reads TGTGCCAGCAGTACAACCTTCAGGGGGATGGGGCGCAATCAGCCCCAGCATTTT. Translation: CASSTTFRGMGRNQPQHF.

The chain joins TRBV4-3 to TRBJ2-1; 9 bases are shared with TRBD1. The CDR3 extends over 16 amino acids. Germline trimming cut 2 bases from V and 6 bases from J; bases unmatched to any gene: 8. The germline V gene encodes CDR1 LGHNA and CDR2 YSLEER. The CDR3 sequence is CASSQTGGPGGNEQFF. In DNA, the CDR3 is TGCGCCAGCAGCCAAACAGGGGGCCCCGGCGGCAATGAGCAGTTCTTC.

The chain has TRBV19 and TRBJ2-5; D perhaps matches TRBD2 (5 bases). V shed 5 bases and J shed 5 bases, with 15 bases lying between them. Germline CDR1 is LNHDA and CDR2 is SQIVND (reference sequence). The CDR3 runs 14 residues. The CDR3: CASSPLGSEETQYF. The CDR3 DNA is TGTGCCAGTAGTCCCCTAGGTAGCGAGGAGACCCAGTACTTC.

This chain uses TRBV3-1 (or the pseudogene TRBV3-2) with TRBJ1-1; D is perhaps TRBD1 (6 bases). The germline gives CDR1 LGHDT, CDR2 YNNKEL (reference sequence). This CDR3 contains 14 residues. V was clipped by 0 bases and J by 5 bases, with 10 bases between them. The CDR3 DNA follows: TGTGCCAGCAGCCAAGAAGGGGGAGGGACTGAAGCTTTCTTT. It encodes CASSQEGGGTEAFF.

This rearrangement joins TRBV30 to TRBJ1-4; D unclear. Germline values: CDR1 GTSNPN, CDR2 SVGIG (reference sequence). V shed 3 bases and J shed 10 bases, with 9 bases lying between them. The CDR3 is 11 amino acids. The CDR3 loop reads CAWSYGGKLFF. The CDR3 region has the DNA TGTGCCTGGAGCTACGGAGGAAAACTGTTTTTT.

V usage is TRBV6-1 and J usage is TRBJ2-1, with 12 bases fitting TRBD2. J gave up 10 bases and V 2 bases, and 6 bases lay outside the gene matches. Germline assignment: CDR1 MNHNS and CDR2 SASEGT. The length of the CDR3 is 15 residues. The CDR3 here is CASSEKTSGGVEQFF. For the CDR3, the DNA is TGTGCCAGCAGTGAAAAGACTAGCGGGGGCGTCGAGCAGTTCTTC.

V usage is TRBV9 and J usage is TRBJ1-2; D ambiguous. CDR1 and CDR2 (germline): SGDLS, YYNGEE. Trimming cost V 0 bases and J 2 bases, with 11 bases left between them. This CDR3 spans 15 amino acids. The CDR3 DNA follows: TGTGCCAGCAGCGTAGCGGTCGAGGGAAACTATGGCTACACCTTC. Amino acid sequence: CASSVAVEGNYGYTF.

V and J are TRBV5-1 and TRBJ1-1; D unclear. Germline V gene lookup returns CDR1 SGHRS and CDR2 YFSETQ. With 4 bases removed from V and 0 bases from J, the gap between germline ends came to 13 bases. This CDR3 has 15 residues. As DNA, the CDR3 is TGCGCCAGCAGCCCGGGGAGGCTTATGAACACTGAAGCTTTCTTT. It is translated as CASSPGRLMNTEAFF.

This chain uses TRBV9 with TRBJ2-5, with 11 bases identical to TRBD2. The germline gives CDR1 SGDLS, CDR2 YYNGEE. The CDR3 runs 17 residues. V lost 4 bases, J lost 4 bases, and 12 bases stayed unmatched. Here the CDR3 DNA reads TGTGCCAGCAGCCCCCGGGTAGCGGGGGGGAGTAGAGAGACCCAGTACTTC. This sequence encodes CASSPRVAGGSRETQYF.

V and J are TRBV7-2 and TRBJ2-3; TRBD2 might be the D (5 bases). CDR1 is SGHTA and CDR2 is FQGNSA in the germline V gene. The CDR3 runs 16 residues. V lost 5 bases, J lost 1 base, and 16 bases lay in between. This CDR3 reads CASSPPRGSGTDTQYF. The DNA for the CDR3 is TGTGCCAGCAGCCCCCCAAGAGGGAGCGGCACAGATACGCAGTATTTT.

A remark on this clone: Other DNA sequences in this sample translate to the same CDR3. The gene calls are TRBV11-3 and TRBJ2-2; 9 positions match TRBD1. There are 17 residues in the CDR3. Germline-derived CDR1 and CDR2 are SGHNT and YENEEA. Trimming removed 5 bases from V and 8 bases from J; junction bases left unmatched: 15. The CDR3 loop reads CASSPGQGRGKTGELFF. For the CDR3, the DNA is TGTGCCAGCAGCCCCGGACAGGGGAGGGGCAAAACTGGGGAGCTGTTTTTT.

This clone has ten or more counts. This sample also contains other DNA sequences that code for the same CDR3. This chain joins TRBV5-1 and TRBJ1-1; 9 nucleotides align to TRBD1. Unmatched junction bases numbered 7, after V lost 4 bases and J lost 0 bases. In germline, CDR1 is SGHRS, CDR2 YFSETQ. The CDR3 is made up of 16 amino acids. As DNA, the CDR3 is TGCGCCAGCAGCCCTGGACAGGGGAGAATGAACACTGAAGCTTTCTTT. Translating it yields CASSPGQGRMNTEAFF.